These 27 T cell receptor beta chains were all obtained from the same sample, sequenced in a study of blood T cell repertoires in COVID-19. Data came from immunoSEQ multiplex PCR; TCRdb stores just in-frame clones and leaves some out. Of about 100,000 clones listed, around four fifths are singletons. Specimen: peripheral blood. Every receptor here comes from a man between 65 and 85 years old with active or convalescent COVID-19.

V gene TRBV6-2 or TRBV6-3 combines with J gene TRBJ1-4; D not resolved. Per germline, CDR1 MNHEY and CDR2 SVGEGT. Deletions cut 5 bases from V and 5 bases from J, with 9 bases between. The CDR3 has 13 residues. CDR3 sequence (DNA): TGTGCCAGCAGTCACGACAAGAATGAAAAACTGTTTTTT. It encodes CASSHDKNEKLFF.

The chain employs TRBV3-1 (or the pseudogene TRBV3-2) and TRBJ1-3; tentatively, D is TRBD1 (5 bases). The V gene lost 2 bases and the J gene lost 2 bases, with 19 bases spanning the gap. Looked up from germline, CDR1 is LGHDT and CDR2 is YNNKEL (reference sequence). The CDR3 length is 18 residues. CDR3 region: CASSQNGGSVLTGNTIYF. The CDR3 DNA reads TGTGCCAGCAGCCAAAACGGGGGTAGTGTGCTAACTGGAAACACCATATATTTT.

This clone was counted once. CDR3 sequence: CASSSGQSYNEQFF. The CDR3 DNA follows: TGTGCCAGCTCATCAGGACAGTCCTACAATGAGCAGTTCTTC. This sequence joins TRBV18 and TRBJ2-1, with a possible D match to TRBD1 (6 bases). The germline CDR1 and CDR2 sequences are KGHSH and LQKENI. The V gene lost 5 bases and the J gene lost 1 base, with 9 bases spanning the gap. This CDR3 contains 14 residues. Complete variable domain (other parts from reference TRBV18 and TRBJ2-1): NAGVMQNPRHLVRRRGQEARLRCSPMKGHSHVYWYRQLPEEGLKFMVYLQKENIIDESGMPKERFSAEFPKEGPSILRIQQVVRGDSAAYFCASSSGQSYNEQFFGPGTRLTVL.

This chain connects TRBV18 to TRBJ2-7; TRBD1 might be the D (6 bases). CDR1 and CDR2 from the germline V gene are KGHSH and LQKENI. The CDR3 has 14 amino acids. V lost 2 bases and J 4 bases, leaving 12 bases between the germline ends. CDR3 protein: CASSPETGHYEQYF. The CDR3 region has the DNA TGTGCCAGCTCACCAGAGACAGGCCATTACGAGCAGTACTTC.

CDR3 DNA sequence: TGTGCCAGCAGTTCCCGGGACAGGGTATCACCCCTCCACTTT. Its protein product is CASSSRDRVSPLHF. This chain uses TRBV6-6 with TRBJ1-6, with 9 positions matching TRBD1. From germline, CDR1 is MNHNY and CDR2 SVGAGI (reference sequence). The V segment lost 4 bases and the J segment 10 bases; nucleotides outside the gene matches: 5. The CDR3 has 14 amino acids.

V usage is TRBV4-3 and J usage is TRBJ2-7; 7 nucleotides agree with TRBD2. J gave up 1 base and V 1 base, and 4 bases lay outside the gene matches. There are 15 residues in the CDR3. The germline V gene encodes CDR1 LGHNA and CDR2 YSLEER. The CDR3 is CASSQVREGSYEQYF. The CDR3 DNA follows: TGCGCCAGCAGCCAAGTCAGGGAGGGATCCTACGAGCAGTACTTC.

The genes are TRBV6-5 and TRBJ2-2, with unresolved D. Looked up from germline, CDR1 is MNHEY and CDR2 is SVGAGI. The CDR3 is made up of 14 amino acids. V shed 5 bases and J shed 6 bases, with 13 bases lying between them. The CDR3 nucleotides read TGTGCCAGCAGTCTTCGAGCTCGGGCCGGGGAGCTGTTTTTT. As protein: CASSLRARAGELFF.

This clone was observed a few times. The gene calls are TRBV5-5 and TRBJ2-5; D remains unclear. Between the trimmed V and J ends, which lost 1 base and 2 bases, there was a span of 12 bases. CDR3 length: 15 amino acids. Germline V gene lookup returns CDR1 SGHKS and CDR2 YYEKEE (reference sequence). DNA of the CDR3: TGTGCCAGCAGCTTGTTAGAAAGACAACAAGAGACCCAGTACTTC. It encodes CASSLLERQQETQYF.

The chain joins TRBV9 to TRBJ1-1; D call uncertain. V lost 0 bases and J lost 0, with 12 bases in between. The germline V gene has CDR1 SGDLS and CDR2 YYNGEE. The CDR3 runs 16 residues. Here the CDR3 DNA reads TGTGCCAGCAGCGTAGTGACGGGGATCCTGAACACTGAAGCTTTCTTT. Its translation: CASSVVTGILNTEAFF.

This chain joins TRBV28 and TRBJ1-5; D is possibly TRBD1 (5 bases). CDR3 length equals 13 residues. Germline CDR1 is MDHEN and CDR2 is SYDVKM. Trimming took 10 bases from V and 0 from J, leaving 10 bases between them. Here the CDR3 DNA reads TGTGCCACCGCCAGGGTTAGCAATCAGCCCCAGCATTTT. Protein sequence: CATARVSNQPQHF. The complete variable domain, with remaining parts taken from reference TRBV28 and TRBJ1-5, reads DVKVTQSSRYLVKRTGEKVFLECVQDMDHENMFWYRQDPGLGLRLIYFSYDVKMKEKGDIPEGYSVSREKKERFSLILESASTNQTSMYLCATARVSNQPQHFGDGTRLSIL.

This clone showed up just once. The V gene is TRBV6-5, the J gene TRBJ2-1, with D tentatively TRBD1 (5 bases). V was clipped by 0 bases and J by 6 bases, with 15 bases between them. Looked up from germline, CDR1 is MNHEY and CDR2 is SVGAGI. The CDR3 totals 16 residues. CDR3 sequence reads: CASSYSKVRRVNEQFF. CDR3 coding DNA: TGTGCCAGCAGTTACTCGAAAGTGCGCAGGGTCAATGAGCAGTTCTTC.

This chain joins TRBV3-1 (or the pseudogene TRBV3-2) and TRBJ1-1; 7 bases are a match to TRBD1. Germline-derived CDR1 and CDR2 are LGHDT and YNNKEL (reference sequence). V gave up 1 base and J gave up 3 bases; unmatched junction bases: 2. This CDR3 contains 14 residues. The CDR3 DNA reads as TGTGCCAGCAGCCAAGCAGGGGGAGACACTGAAGCTTTCTTT. It translates to CASSQAGGDTEAFF.

The V and J genes are TRBV19 and TRBJ2-3; D is ambiguous. CDR3 length equals 13 residues. Per germline, CDR1 LNHDA and CDR2 SQIVND (reference sequence). Trimming removed 6 bases from V and 4 bases from J, with 11 bases in between. In DNA, the CDR3 is TGTGCCAGTAGCTCCCGCCGCGCAGATACGCAGTATTTT. It codes for CASSSRRADTQYF.

DNA for the CDR3: TGCGCCAGCAGCCGTGGCGGGGAGTACCAAGAGACCCAGTACTTC. This translates into CASSRGGEYQETQYF. J is TRBJ2-5 and V is TRBV4-3, with D possibly being TRBD2 (6 bases). The germline gives CDR1 LGHNA, CDR2 YSLEER. V lost 4 bases, J lost 0 bases, and 12 bases lay in between. This CDR3 spans 15 amino acids.

The gene calls are TRBV19 and TRBJ2-7; TRBD1 is a possible D gene (6 bases). Germline V lookup: CDR1 LNHDA, CDR2 SQIVND (reference sequence). The CDR3 loop spans 19 amino acids. V lost 5 bases to trimming and J lost 0 bases, with 26 bases between them. The CDR3 region has the DNA TGTGCCAGTAGTCCATCCCCCCGGACAGCAGGAAGTCACTCCTACGAGCAGTACTTC. It encodes CASSPSPRTAGSHSYEQYF. The full variable domain, completed using reference TRBV19 and TRBJ2-7, is DGGITQSPKYLFRKEGQNVTLSCEQNLNHDAMYWYRQDPGQGLRLIYYSQIVNDFQKGDIAEGYSVSREKKESFPLTVTSAQKNPTAFYLCASSPSPRTAGSHSYEQYFGPGTRLTVT.

The chain couples TRBV7-9 to TRBJ2-7; 8 bases are a match to TRBD2. The CDR3 runs to 14 residues. V shed 7 bases and J 0 bases; nucleotides not matched to a gene: 5. Germline loops: CDR1 SEHNR, CDR2 FQNEAQ (reference sequence). The CDR3 loop reads CASTKRESSYEQYF. CDR3 nucleotides: TGTGCCAGCACTAAGCGGGAGAGCTCCTACGAGCAGTACTTC.

This CDR3 reads CSVAIAGGRTEAFF. CDR3 coding DNA: TGCAGCGTTGCCATCGCAGGGGGCCGCACTGAAGCTTTCTTT. The V gene is TRBV29-1, the J gene TRBJ1-1; 8 bases map to TRBD1. The V segment lost 4 bases and the J segment 4 bases; nucleotides outside the gene matches: 8. The CDR3 runs to 14 residues. Germline-derived CDR1 and CDR2 are SQVTM and ANQGSEA.

V and J are TRBV6-4 and TRBJ1-5, with D perhaps matching TRBD1 (5 bases). V lost 4 bases to trimming and J lost 3 bases, with 7 bases between them. This CDR3 has 13 residues. CDR1 and CDR2 (germline): MRHNA, SNTAGT. CDR3 residues: CASSVDTNQPQHF. In DNA form, the CDR3 reads TGTGCCAGCAGTGTGGACACCAATCAGCCCCAGCATTTT.

The chain uses TRBV7-6 and TRBJ2-5, with a weak D call TRBD1 (6 bases). Trimming pared 6 bases from V and 5 bases from J, leaving 16 bases between. Germline-derived CDR1 and CDR2 are SGHVS and FNYEAQ. This CDR3 region has 14 residues. CDR3 bases: TGTGCCAGCAGTACCACAGGGAGCAGGGAGACCCAGTACTTC. Its protein product is CASSTTGSRETQYF.

The chain joins TRBV10-3 to TRBJ2-5, with a weak D call TRBD1 (5 bases). Trimming stripped 7 bases from V and 7 bases from J, with 16 bases between. This CDR3 has 13 residues. Germline V gene lookup returns CDR1 ENHRY and CDR2 SYGVKD. CDR3 nucleotide sequence: TGTGCCATCAATGGGGCGGTGGATGGGACCCAGTACTTC. It is translated as CAINGAVDGTQYF.

The V call is TRBV19, the J call TRBJ1-5; D is unresolved. In germline, CDR1 is LNHDA, CDR2 SQIVND (reference sequence). Trimming stripped 4 bases from V and 4 bases from J, with 8 bases between. The CDR3 covers 13 residues. The CDR3 DNA follows: TGTGCCAGTAGTAAAGGCGGAAATCAGCCCCAGCATTTT. Translated: CASSKGGNQPQHF.

The chain is built from TRBV2 and TRBJ2-3; 12 positions match TRBD2. Germline CDR1 and CDR2: SNHLY and FYNNEI. The CDR3 sequence is 17 residues long. Trimming at V came to 6 bases and at J to 1 base, leaving 8 bases not matched to a gene. CDR3 residues: CASSRLAGGPGTDTQYF. In DNA, the CDR3 is TGTGCCAGCAGCCGGCTAGCGGGGGGGCCGGGCACAGATACGCAGTATTTT.

The CDR3 region is CASSSGGSYGYTF. CDR3 bases: TGTGCCAGCAGTAGTGGCGGTAGCTATGGCTACACCTTC. The chain carries TRBV6-4 and TRBJ1-2; D gene unclear. Germline values: CDR1 MRHNA, CDR2 SNTAGT. Trimming cost V 5 bases and J 4 bases, with 11 bases left between them. CDR3 size: 13 residues.

This clone was observed a single time. The chain is built from TRBV19 and TRBJ2-3, with D perhaps matching TRBD1 (5 bases). The CDR3 loop spans 15 amino acids. Trimming removed 3 bases at V and 2 bases at J, with 12 bases between. CDR1 and CDR2 (germline): LNHDA, SQIVND (reference sequence). CDR3 protein: CASSIDNRNTDTQYF. For the CDR3, the DNA is TGTGCCAGTAGTATCGATAACAGGAACACAGATACGCAGTATTTT.

The chain uses TRBV24-1 and TRBJ1-1; weak D call: TRBD1 (5 bases). The CDR3 consists of 14 residues. Trimming cost V 5 bases and J 11 bases, with 20 bases left between them. Germline CDR1 is KGHDR and CDR2 is SFDVKD. The CDR3 here is CATSAPPGGKEAFF. The CDR3 region has the DNA TGTGCCACCAGTGCTCCTCCCGGGGGAAAAGAGGCTTTCTTT.

The gene calls are TRBV29-1 and TRBJ2-7; D is perhaps TRBD1 (6 bases). CDR3 length: 19 residues. Germline assignment: CDR1 SQVTM and CDR2 ANQGSEA. V was shortened by 1 base and J by 0 bases, with 25 bases between the two germline ends. CDR3 DNA sequence: TGCAGCGTTGAAGGGGGGCCACGACAGCCAAGGATATTCTCCTACGAGCAGTACTTC. This codes for CSVEGGPRQPRIFSYEQYF.

This clone has a handful of counts. The genes are TRBV15 and TRBJ1-5; 10 bases line up with TRBD1. The CDR3 loop spans 17 amino acids. Germline-derived CDR1 and CDR2 are LNHNV and YYDKDF (reference sequence). The V and J ends lost 4 bases and 2 bases, in that order; junction bases with no gene match: 8. The CDR3 DNA reads as TGTGCCACCAGCACCGGGACAGGGGATGGTGGCAATCAGCCCCAGCATTTT. Its protein product is CATSTGTGDGGNQPQHF.